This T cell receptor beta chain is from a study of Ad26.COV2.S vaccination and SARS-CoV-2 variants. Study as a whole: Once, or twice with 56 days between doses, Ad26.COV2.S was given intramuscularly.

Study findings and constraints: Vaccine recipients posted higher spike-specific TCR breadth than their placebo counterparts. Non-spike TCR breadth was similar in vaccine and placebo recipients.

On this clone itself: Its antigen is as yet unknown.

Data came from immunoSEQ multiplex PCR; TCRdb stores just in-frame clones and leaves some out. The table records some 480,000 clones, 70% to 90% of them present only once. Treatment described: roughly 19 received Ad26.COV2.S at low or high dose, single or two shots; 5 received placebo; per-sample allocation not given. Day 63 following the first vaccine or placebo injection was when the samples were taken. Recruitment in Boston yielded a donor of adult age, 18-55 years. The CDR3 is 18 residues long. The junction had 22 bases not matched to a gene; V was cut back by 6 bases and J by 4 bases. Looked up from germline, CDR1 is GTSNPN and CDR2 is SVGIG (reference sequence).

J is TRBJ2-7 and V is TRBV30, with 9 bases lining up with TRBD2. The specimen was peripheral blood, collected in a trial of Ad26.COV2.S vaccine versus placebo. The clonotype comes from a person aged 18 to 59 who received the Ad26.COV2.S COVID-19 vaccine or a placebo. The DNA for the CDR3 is TGTGCCTGTTCCTTCCAGGGGGTCGGGGGACTAGCTGTGTACGAGCAGTACTTC. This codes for CACSFQGVGGLAVYEQYF.